Sequencing of this T cell receptor (beta chain) was carried out in a study of CD8+ T cells in alopecia areata. PBMC-derived CD4+ and CD8+ T cells were sorted. The sample holds a few counts of this clone. The antigen is not known. Deletions cut 8 bases from V and 1 base from J, with 13 bases between. The CDR3 loop spans 14 amino acids. Germline lookup yields CDR1 MDHEN and CDR2 SYDVKM. The study, taken as a whole, reports: Mouse data revealed clearer TCR sharing than patient data did, a gap possibly tied to HLA.

cDNA serving as the sequencing template came from extracted, reverse transcribed RNA. Libraries were prepared by immunoSEQ multiplex PCR; TCRdb keeps only in-frame clonotypes and omits some of them. Of about 140,000 clones in the sample, roughly half were seen once. The chain has TRBV28 and TRBJ2-3; maybe TRBD2 (6 bases). The sequencing here drew on CD4+ T cells sorted from blood, taken at week 0. The clonotype comes from a human donor with alopecia areata. The CDR3, as DNA: TGTGCCAGCGGCCTAGCGTCGGGCACAGATACGCAGTATTTT. Encoded protein: CASGLASGTDTQYF.